A single sample gave rise to the 17 T cell receptor beta chains below, sequenced in a study of T cells in Graves' hyperthyroidism and ophthalmopathy. Amplified TCR beta CDR3 regions derived from RNA transcripts. The HTBI primer set was used in a first-round RT-PCR of the TCR CDR3. One entry per CDR3 protein results from TCRdb running MiXCR on the multiplex PCR reads. The top ten clones hold 5% to 6% of a sample with around 450,000 distinct CDR3 sequences, roughly an eighth of them seen once. The sequenced material came from blood. These TCRs come from a woman aged 18 to 35 with Graves' hyperthyroidism.

The rearrangement uses TRBV5-1 and TRBJ1-5; 7 bases line up with TRBD1. Losses at the gene ends were 3 bases for V and 2 bases for J; bases not matched to a gene: 2. Looked up from germline, CDR1 is SGHRS and CDR2 is YFSETQ. The CDR3 spans 14 residues. The CDR3 DNA sequence: TGCGCCAGCAGCTGGGGGACAGGCAATCAGCCCCAGCATTTT. It yields the protein CASSWGTGNQPQHF.

The CDR3 nucleotides are TGTGCCAGCAGCTTTCGGGGACCAGATGAAAAACTGTTTTTT. This codes for CASSFRGPDEKLFF. This chain uses TRBV11-2 with TRBJ1-4; TRBD1 is a possible D gene (5 bases). Germline CDR1 and CDR2: SGHAT and FQNNGV. This CDR3 contains 14 residues. The V end was cut by 3 bases, the J end by 6 bases, with 11 bases between. The full variable domain, its missing parts supplied by reference TRBV11-2 and TRBJ1-4, is EAGVAQSPRYKIIEKRQSVAFWCNPISGHATLYWYQQILGQGPKLLIQFQNNGVVDDSQLPKDRFSAERLKGVDSTLKIQPAKLEDSAVYLCASSFRGPDEKLFFGSGTQLSVL.

A few counts support this clonotype. V and J are TRBV5-1 and TRBJ2-7; TRBD2 might be the D (7 bases). Trimming removed 0 bases from V and 2 bases from J, with 18 bases in between. Germline-derived CDR1 and CDR2 are SGHRS and YFSETQ. This CDR3 is 17 amino acids long. The CDR3 coding sequence is TGCGCCAGCAGCTTGGCCAGGGGTTCTAGCGGCGCCTACGAGCAGTACTTC. Its protein product is CASSLARGSSGAYEQYF.

This clonotype has ten or more counts. The chain uses TRBV5-1 and TRBJ1-2, with 7 bases that match TRBD1. V dropped 0 bases and J dropped 8; count of bases not matched to a gene: 13. CDR1 SGHRS and CDR2 YFSETQ come from the germline V gene. The length of the CDR3 is 16 residues. CDR3 bases: TGCGCCAGCAGCTTGGGACAGGGCACTTTGGTCTTAGGCTACACCTTC. This sequence encodes CASSLGQGTLVLGYTF.

V usage is TRBV19 and J usage is TRBJ2-2; 10 bases are shared with TRBD1. CDR3 size: 15 residues. With V trimmed by 5 bases and J by 4 bases, 4 bases remained unmatched. Per the germline V gene, CDR1 is LNHDA and CDR2 is SQIVND (reference sequence). Here the CDR3 reads CASSGRDRGTGELFF. The CDR3, as DNA: TGTGCCAGTAGTGGCCGGGACAGGGGCACCGGGGAGCTGTTTTTT. The entire variable domain, with the rest obtained from reference TRBV19 and TRBJ2-2, is as follows: DGGITQSPKYLFRKEGQNVTLSCEQNLNHDAMYWYRQDPGQGLRLIYYSQIVNDFQKGDIAEGYSVSREKKESFPLTVTSAQKNPTAFYLCASSGRDRGTGELFFGEGSRLTVL.

The chain employs TRBV13 and TRBJ2-3; 8 bases map to TRBD1. V shed 3 bases, J shed 2 bases, and the junction held 4 bases outside the gene matches. This CDR3 contains 15 residues. Germline V gene data show CDR1 as PRHDT and CDR2 as FYEKMQ (reference sequence). The CDR3 reads CASSLRQGFTDTQYF. CDR3 nucleotide sequence: TGTGCCAGCAGCTTGAGACAGGGGTTCACAGATACGCAGTATTTT.

At least ten counts were recorded for this clonotype. The CDR3 sequence: CSASRTGRETQYF. The CDR3 region has the DNA TGCAGTGCTAGTAGGACAGGGCGGGAGACCCAGTACTTC. The chain couples TRBV20-1 to TRBJ2-5; 8 nucleotides align to TRBD1. J gave up 5 bases and V 3 bases, and 5 bases lay outside the gene matches. The CDR3 covers 13 residues. The germline V gene encodes CDR1 DFQATT and CDR2 SNEGSKA (reference sequence).

The genes are TRBV30 and TRBJ2-4; no firm D call. Germline CDR1 is GTSNPN and CDR2 is SVGIG (reference sequence). The length of the CDR3 is 12 residues. V was shortened by 2 bases and J by 5 bases, with 7 bases between the two germline ends. Here the CDR3 DNA reads TGTGCCTGGAGTCCTCCGGAAAACATTCAGTACTTC. This encodes CAWSPPENIQYF.

This clonotype was recorded at least ten times. CDR3 nucleotide sequence: TGTGCCAGCAGTTTAGGTGGGGTGGGGGAGCAGTACTTC. Residues: CASSLGGVGEQYF. V and J are TRBV12-3 or TRBV12-4 and TRBJ2-7, with D uncertain. The CDR3 loop spans 13 amino acids. V lost 1 base, J lost 7 bases, and 11 bases lay in between.

This sequence joins TRBV28 and TRBJ1-2; the match to TRBD1 covers 9 bases. After removal of 5 bases from V and 9 bases from J, the junction contained 10 bases not matched to a gene. Germline CDR1 MDHEN, CDR2 SYDVKM. CDR3 size: 14 residues. The CDR3 reads CASSLETGGYRYTF. For the CDR3, the DNA is TGTGCCAGCAGTCTCGAGACAGGGGGTTACCGCTACACCTTC.

This clonotype was seen ten or more times. The CDR3 sequence is CSASSLAGTDTQYF. CDR3 sequence (DNA): TGCAGTGCTAGTTCCCTAGCGGGCACAGATACGCAGTATTTT. This chain joins TRBV20-1 and TRBJ2-3, with 7 bases that match TRBD2. The junction had 4 bases not matched to a gene; V was cut back by 3 bases and J by 1 base. Germline CDR1 DFQATT, CDR2 SNEGSKA (reference sequence). The CDR3 is made up of 14 amino acids.

This clonotype was observed at least ten times. V and J are TRBV20-1 and TRBJ2-4; D is perhaps TRBD1 or TRBD2 (5 bases each). This CDR3 has 14 residues. The V end lost 7 bases, the J end lost 9 bases, and 22 bases lay between the germline ends. CDR1 and CDR2 (germline): DFQATT, SNEGSKA (reference sequence). The DNA of the CDR3 is TGCAGTGTGGTCGGGGAAAGAGGGGTTGGCATTCAGTACTTC. Translated: CSVVGERGVGIQYF.

This clonotype was detected ten times or more. This chain links TRBV5-8 with TRBJ2-5, with D tentatively TRBD1 or TRBD2 (5 bases each). CDR3 size: 13 residues. Germline V gene data show CDR1 as SGHTS and CDR2 as YDEGEE. Between the trimmed V and J ends, which lost 4 bases and 4 bases, there was a span of 11 bases. CDR3 DNA: TGTGCCAGCAGCGTCCGGGACGGAGAGACCCAGTACTTC. Translation: CASSVRDGETQYF.

Concerning this clonotype itself: This may come from a read error, since a much larger clone is one base off. The rearrangement joins TRBV10-3 to TRBJ1-5, with unresolved D. The CDR3 has 15 residues. Germline-derived CDR1 and CDR2 are ENHRY and SYGVKD. The CDR3 here is CAIRETRDSSQPQHF. The CDR3 DNA reads TGTGCCATCAGAGAGACACGGGATAGCAGTCAGCCCCAGCATTTT.

On this clonotype itself: A read error is possible here, since a much larger clone lies one base away. The chain combines TRBV12-3 or TRBV12-4 with TRBJ2-1, with D perhaps matching TRBD1 (5 bases). The CDR3 length is 14 residues. The V end lost 5 bases, the J end lost 10 bases, and 18 bases lay between the germline ends. The CDR3 region has the DNA TGTGCCAGCAGTAACCAGGGTAATCAGTACGAGCAGTTCTTC. This sequence encodes CASSNQGNQYEQFF.

The chain recombines TRBV6-1 with TRBJ1-6, with a weak D call TRBD1 (5 bases). Trimming stripped 11 bases from V and 2 bases from J, with 13 bases between. Germline CDR1 MNHNS, CDR2 SASEGT. The CDR3 contains 14 residues. As DNA, the CDR3 is TGTGCCGCTCGGGACGGACCCTATAATTCACCCCTCCACTTT. Translated, it gives CAARDGPYNSPLHF.

This rearrangement joins TRBV20-1 to TRBJ1-5; no reliable D call. V was shortened by 6 bases and J by 1 base, with 13 bases between the two germline ends. From germline, CDR1 is DFQATT and CDR2 SNEGSKA (reference sequence). CDR3 length equals 14 residues. The CDR3 reads CSALSGRSNQPQHF. The CDR3 nucleotides read TGCAGTGCGCTATCGGGCAGGAGCAATCAGCCCCAGCATTTT.